Listed below are T cell receptor beta chains from one sample, sequenced in a study of tumor and adjacent non-tumor tissue in lung cancer. TCRdb redid the calling of the multiplex PCR reads with MiXCR, one entry per CDR3 protein. Altogether 50,000 or so distinct CDR3 sequences are present, around two thirds being singletons, with the ten largest covering more than 20%. The source material was distant non-tumor lung tissue. The receptors derive from a woman in her sixties with non-small cell lung cancer. Both conserved end residues are part of each CDR3. D genes are given only for firm matches. Rows give clone size only sometimes, using once, few, many, or a class for an expanded clone.

D gene,V gene,J gene,clone size,CDR3 protein,CDR3 DNA
TRBD1,TRBV28,TRBJ1-5,many,CASLYRGQFGSNQPQHF,TGTGCCAGCTTGTACAGGGGGCAGTTTGGCAGCAATCAGCCCCAGCATTTT
TRBD2,TRBV11-2,TRBJ2-7,.,CASRLVYAGGPYEQYF,TGTGCCAGCAGGTTAGTATATGCGGGGGGCCCCTACGAGCAATACTTC
.,TRBV11-3,TRBJ2-2,.,CASSTNTGERFF,TGTGCTAGCAGCACGAACACCGGGGAGCGGTTTTTT
TRBD2,TRBV25-1,TRBJ2-6,.,CASSELREPRVLIF,TGTGCCAGCAGTGAATTGCGGGAGCCCCGCGTCCTGATTTTC
.,TRBV6-5,TRBJ2-6,once,CTSSYDAGQYYSGANVLTF,TGTACCAGCAGTTATGATGCGGGACAGTATTACTCTGGGGCCAACGTCCTGACTTTC
TRBD1,TRBV4-1,TRBJ1-1,.,CASSQGQGARVEAFF,TGCGCCAGCAGCCAAGGACAGGGAGCGAGGGTTGAAGCTTTCTTT
.,TRBV20-1,TRBJ1-5,many,CSANQGVGQPQHF,TGCAGTGCGAACCAAGGGGTCGGTCAGCCCCAGCATTTT
.,TRBV28,TRBJ1-2,many,CASSLTVRAPGGYTF,TGTGCCAGCAGTCTCACCGTTAGGGCCCCGGGAGGCTACACCTTC
.,TRBV11-2,TRBJ2-2,once,CASSLTGTGELFF,TGTGCCAGCAGTTTGACAGGTACCGGGGAGCTGTTTTTT
TRBD2,TRBV20-1,TRBJ2-1,.,CSPKASGSSYRNEQFF,TGCAGTCCTAAAGCTAGCGGGAGTAGTTATAGGAATGAGCAGTTCTTC
TRBD1,TRBV4-2,TRBJ1-2,.,CAGNPTGQGAMGTF,TGTGCCGGCAACCCGACAGGACAGGGTGCGATGGGGACCTTC
.,TRBV24-1,TRBJ2-2,many,CATSNQTLFGTGELFF,TGTGCCACCAGTAACCAAACACTCTTCGGGACCGGGGAGCTGTTTTTT
.,TRBV29-1,TRBJ2-7,.,CSAAEQYF,TGCAGCGCTGCCGAGCAGTACTTC
TRBD2,TRBV4-3,TRBJ2-7,once,CSSGQGTSGTYEQYF,TGCTCCAGCGGCCAAGGGACTAGCGGAACCTACGAGCAGTACTTC
.,TRBV11-1,TRBJ2-1,medium-sized,CASSGRYEQFF,TGTGCCAGCAGTGGCAGGTATGAGCAGTTCTTC
.,TRBV12-3/TRBV12-4,TRBJ1-2,.,CASRVRVRGGSHGYTF,TGTGCCAGCAGGGTCCGGGTCAGGGGTGGCTCCCACGGCTACACCTTC
.,TRBV11-3,TRBJ1-4,.,CASCFDSRDATNEKLFF,TGTGCCAGCTGCTTCGACAGCCGAGATGCAACAAATGAAAAACTGTTTTTT
TRBD1,TRBV28,TRBJ1-4,.,CPTIRAGQGTEKLFF,TGTCCCACCATACGGGCGGGACAGGGGACAGAAAAACTGTTTTTT
TRBD2,TRBV20-1,TRBJ2-1,few,CSAEVLAGLNGQFF,TGCAGTGCCGAGGTGCTAGCGGGATTGAATGGGCAGTTCTTC
.,TRBV6-6,TRBJ2-2,.,CASSCQTKTGELFF,TGTGCCAGCAGTTGCCAGACGAAGACCGGGGAGCTGTTTTTT
TRBD1,TRBV29-1,TRBJ1-4,.,CSHRAGQGHENLFF,TGCAGTCACAGAGCAGGACAGGGTCATGAAAACCTGTTTTTT
TRBD2,TRBV12-3/TRBV12-4,TRBJ2-7,.,CASSLRWDRLAGGSYEQYF,TGTGCCAGCAGTTTAAGATGGGACAGATTAGCGGGGGGGTCCTACGAGCAGTACTTC
.,TRBV5-6,TRBJ1-1,many,CASSLTSREAFF,TGTGCCAGCAGCTTGACGTCCCGTGAAGCTTTCTTT
TRBD1,TRBV7-9,TRBJ1-6,few,CASAQGDSPLHF,TGTGCCAGCGCACAGGGGGATTCACCCCTCCACTTT
.,TRBV6-2/TRBV6-3,TRBJ2-7,medium-sized,CASSYGGTAYEQYF,TGTGCCAGCAGTTACGGAGGGACAGCATACGAGCAGTACTTC
.,TRBV6-5,TRBJ2-7,.,CASSPPFRCEQYF,TGTGCCAGCAGCCCGCCCTTTAGATGCGAGCAATACTTC
.,TRBV11-2,TRBJ1-1,.,CASGLDQPLNTEAFF,TGTGCCAGCGGCTTAGATCAGCCCCTGAACACTGAAGCTTTCTTT
.,TRBV14,TRBJ1-6,many,CASSLLTGNSPLHF,TGTGCCAGCAGCTTGCTTACGGGTAATTCACCCCTCCACTTT
.,TRBV11-3,TRBJ1-3,.,CAAREDSGNTKYF,TGTGCCGCCCGAGAGGACTCTGGAAACACCAAATATTTT
.,TRBV11-2,TRBJ2-7,many,CASSVFRGGGDEQYF,TGTGCCAGCAGTGTCTTCAGGGGCGGAGGGGACGAGCAGTACTTC
.,TRBV12-3/TRBV12-4,TRBJ2-1,.,CASSLSALSNEHFF,TGTGCCAGCAGTTTAAGTGCTTTGTCCAATGAGCACTTCTTC
.,TRBV25-1,TRBJ2-5,once,CVSQWEQETQYF,TGTGTCAGTCAATGGGAGCAAGAGACCCAGTACTTC
.,TRBV12-3/TRBV12-4,TRBJ2-1,.,CAGKFFGGRAGQFF,TGTGCCGGCAAGTTCTTTGGGGGTAGAGCTGGGCAGTTCTTC
.,TRBV6-2/TRBV6-3,TRBJ1-2,.,CASSFHTPRDGSSCVYTF,TGTGCCAGCAGTTTCCACACTCCCCGGGACGGAAGTTCCTGTGTCTACACCTTC
TRBD2,TRBV5-6,TRBJ2-1,once,CTSSSLYSGGAWNEQFF,TGTACCAGCAGCTCGTTATACAGCGGGGGGGCGTGGAATGAGCAGTTCTTC
.,TRBV11-2,TRBJ1-1,many,CASSNSGFEAFF,TGTGCCAGCAGCAATTCGGGGTTTGAAGCTTTCTTT
TRBD2,TRBV6-1,TRBJ2-3,.,CASRSLAVGTDVQYF,TGTGCCAGCAGGAGTCTAGCGGTAGGCACAGATGTGCAGTATTTT
TRBD1,TRBV4-1,TRBJ1-2,.,CAILIATGQNYGYTF,TGCGCCATATTAATTGCGACGGGACAGAACTATGGCTACACCTTC
.,TRBV7-8,TRBJ1-4,many,CASSFGTGNEKLFF,TGTGCCAGCAGCTTTGGTACAGGGAATGAAAAACTGTTTTTT
TRBD2,TRBV4-3,TRBJ2-3,.,CASNHGTNGADTQYF,TGCGCTAGCAACCACGGGACTAACGGGGCAGATACGCAGTATTTT
.,TRBV6-5,TRBJ1-2,.,CASSRSTQGDGCTF,TGTGCCAGCAGCCGATCAACCCAGGGAGATGGCTGCACCTTC
.,TRBV29-1,TRBJ2-7,.,CSAGSSVSTYEQYF,TGCAGCGCTGGATCTAGCGTGTCTACCTACGAGCAGTACTTC
.,TRBV11-3,TRBJ2-2,.,CPNSPRLSGESTGELFF,TGTCCCAACAGCCCGCGACTATCGGGAGAATCCACCGGGGAGCTGTTTTTT
TRBD1,TRBV4-1,TRBJ2-2,few,CASCQQGGRNTGELFF,TGTGCCAGCTGCCAACAAGGGGGCCGGAACACCGGGGAGCTGTTTTTT
.,TRBV20-1,TRBJ1-2,many,CSASRTRYGYTF,TGCAGTGCTAGTAGGACCCGCTATGGCTACACCTTC
.,TRBV11-2,TRBJ2-2,.,CASCSPQGGRNTGELFF,TGTGCCAGTTGCTCTCCCCAGGGGGGGCGGAACACCGGGGAGCTGTTCTTT
.,TRBV6-5,TRBJ2-5,few,CATSLSHLETQYF,TGTGCCACTTCTTTGTCCCATTTGGAGACCCAGTACTTC
.,TRBV6-2/TRBV6-3,TRBJ1-1,.,CASSYYGADLVTEAFF,TGTGCCAGCAGTTACTACGGGGCAGACTTAGTAACTGAAGCTTTCTTT
.,TRBV5-4,TRBJ1-6,.,CASNLDDRDYSPLHF,TGTGCCAGCAACTTGGATGACAGAGATTATTCACCCCTCCACTTT
.,TRBV7-2,TRBJ1-4,.,CASSKQITNEKLFF,TGTGCCAGCAGCAAACAGATTACTAATGAAAAACTGTTTTTT
.,TRBV6-2/TRBV6-3,TRBJ2-4,.,CASSYDVQNTQYF,TGTGCTAGCAGTTACGATGTCCAAAACACGCAGTACTTC
.,TRBV11-2,TRBJ2-7,.,CASQGRGYYEQYF,TGTGCCAGCCAGGGACGGGGGTACTACGAACAGTACTTC
TRBD1,TRBV5-1,TRBJ1-3,many,CASSSTGVSGNTIYF,TGCGCCAGCAGCTCAACAGGGGTTTCTGGAAACACCATATATTTT